This T cell receptor beta chain comes out of a study of blood T cell repertoires in COVID-19. Across the study: From T cells, B-cell-depleted T cells, or PBMCs came the material, which was cDNA or gDNA.

Participants were placed into cohorts based on the clinical history they reported. This clone was detected once. The germline V gene has CDR1 LNHDA and CDR2 SQIVND (reference sequence). This CDR3 comprises 14 residues. Germline trimming cut 6 bases from V and 4 bases from J; bases unmatched to any gene: 5. Per the authors' pipeline: Cell counts per sample came from amplifying reference gene primers. Produced via immunoSEQ multiplex PCR; TCRdb's table is partial and in-frame only. V, J and clone size derive from that table, while D and trimming were established from the DNA sequence. The profile covers roughly 200,000 clones, with around nine tenths appearing a single time and 4.5% to 5.5% taken by the ten largest.

The sample consisted of PBMCs or T cells enriched from blood (not recorded which). The receptor comes from a woman in her twenties or thirties who had been exposed to COVID-19. V and J are TRBV19 and TRBJ2-3, with 9 bases lining up with TRBD2. The CDR3 is CASRRERGADTQYF. CDR3 in DNA: TGTGCCAGTAGGAGAGAGCGGGGGGCAGATACGCAGTATTTT.